This TCR beta chain was sequenced for a study of CD8 T cells in Susac syndrome. Study-level information: There were Susac syndrome patients who were therapy-naive at blood draw, others on corticosteroids, and others on intravenous immunoglobulin alone. Study results and limitations: Clonal CD8+ expansion in Susac was highest in TEMRA cells and active patients.

A quantity of roughly 0.5 to 1 ug RNA underwent reverse transcription using random hexamers. A single record per CDR3 protein comes from TCRdb applying MiXCR to the immunoSEQ multiplex PCR reads. The data contain 80,000 to 95,000 distinct CDR3 sequences, about 93% of them singletons. On this clonotype itself: Its antigen is currently unknown.

The sequenced sample was CD8+ T cells from PBMCs. The sequence came from a human donor with Susac syndrome.

The DNA of the CDR3 is TGTGCCTGGGGGACGGACCACAATCAGCCCCAGCATTTT. Translated, it gives CAWGTDHNQPQHF. V usage is TRBV30 and J usage is TRBJ1-5; tentatively, D is TRBD1 (5 bases). The V end lost 5 bases, the J end lost 3 bases, and 11 bases lay between the germline ends. Germline assignment: CDR1 GTSNPN and CDR2 SVGIG (reference sequence). The CDR3 loop spans 13 amino acids.